Detailed here is one T cell receptor (beta chain). This sample was included in a study of metastatic and nonmetastatic thyroid tumors. Looking at the study overall: A comparison of repertoires was made across blood and tumor or nodule tissue from malignant and benign thyroid patients.

All patients were untreated before thyroid surgery. TCRdb re-called the PCR reads through MiXCR. The sample includes about 13,000 clones, 23% seen only once; the top ten take approximately 12%. V was pared by 7 bases and J by 3 bases, with 13 bases between. Germline CDR1 and CDR2: DFQATT and SNEGSKA (reference sequence). The CDR3 spans 13 residues. This clonotype was obtained from a female donor with papillary thyroid cancer or a benign thyroid nodule (not recorded which). Some clones in this sample may be carry-over from other donors' samples. What was sequenced was adjacent normal tissue. V gene TRBV20-1 combines with J gene TRBJ2-1, with D unclear. The CDR3 sequence is CSGETANYNEQFF. As DNA, the CDR3 is TGCAGTGGCGAGACTGCAAACTACAATGAGCAGTTCTTC.